These 24 T cell receptor beta chains originate from one sample sequenced in a study of cytomegalovirus exposure and HLA in healthy donors. Amplification used 60 Vbeta primers and 13 Jbeta primers. TCRdb keeps only in-frame clones here, not all; method: immunoSEQ multiplex PCR. Of some 190,000 clones listed, about four fifths are singletons. Sequenced: PBMCs. The receptors stem from a female donor in good health and CMV-seronegative.

The sample holds a few counts of this clone. The CDR3 region has the DNA TGTGCCAGCAGCTCGACAGGGGGTTTCACTGAAGCTTTCTTT. Translated: CASSSTGGFTEAFF. V and J are TRBV5-5 and TRBJ1-1; 9 nucleotides match TRBD1. V trimming: 3 bases; J trimming: 4 bases; junction bases outside the gene matches: 4. This CDR3 comprises 14 residues. CDR1 is SGHKS and CDR2 is YYEKEE in the germline V gene (reference sequence).

This clone was seen a single time. The CDR3 sequence: CASSTQQNTEAFF. CDR3 coding DNA: TGTGCCAGTAGTACACAGCAGAACACTGAAGCTTTCTTT. The V gene is TRBV19, the J gene TRBJ1-1; D not certain. The germline CDR1 and CDR2 sequences are LNHDA and SQIVND (reference sequence). The CDR3 has 13 amino acids. V shed 4 bases and J shed 1 base, with 7 bases lying between them. The complete variable domain, with remaining parts taken from reference TRBV19 and TRBJ1-1, reads DGGITQSPKYLFRKEGQNVTLSCEQNLNHDAMYWYRQDPGQGLRLIYYSQIVNDFQKGDIAEGYSVSREKKESFPLTVTSAQKNPTAFYLCASSTQQNTEAFFGQGTRLTVV.

The genes are TRBV4-1 and TRBJ2-1; D may be TRBD2 (6 bases). Trimming took off 4 bases at V and 15 bases at J, with 19 bases between the two ends. The CDR3 has 13 residues. Germline CDR1 is MGHRA and CDR2 is YSYEKL. Here the CDR3 reads CASSPLGLFPPFF. Written as DNA, the CDR3 is TGCGCCAGCAGCCCCCTCGGACTATTTCCCCCGTTCTTC.

This clone appeared once. The chain carries TRBV29-1 and TRBJ2-7; 10 bases line up with TRBD1. V lost 8 bases, J lost 5 bases, and 6 bases stayed unmatched. CDR3 length: 12 amino acids. The germline V gene has CDR1 SQVTM and CDR2 ANQGSEA. CDR3 region: CSTWTGGDEQYF. Written as DNA, the CDR3 is TGCAGCACTTGGACAGGGGGTGACGAGCAGTACTTC.

The J gene is TRBJ2-1, the V gene TRBV5-1, with D maybe TRBD1 (6 bases). The V end lost 4 bases, the J end lost 8 bases, and 13 bases lay between the germline ends. The CDR3 totals 13 residues. Germline V lookup: CDR1 SGHRS, CDR2 YFSETQ. The CDR3 sequence is CASSPGVGDEQFF. CDR3 DNA: TGCGCCAGCAGCCCAGGGGTCGGGGATGAGCAGTTCTTC.

This chain connects TRBV2 to TRBJ2-7; 9 bases line up with TRBD2. Germline values: CDR1 SNHLY, CDR2 FYNNEI. Trimming cost V 4 bases and J 3 bases; bases outside gene matches: 7. This CDR3 is built from 15 residues. CDR3: CASSAPGLALYEQYF. CDR3 DNA sequence: TGTGCCAGCAGTGCCCCGGGACTAGCTCTCTACGAGCAGTACTTC.

The gene calls are TRBV19 and TRBJ2-7, with unresolved D. V gave up 3 bases and J gave up 2 bases, with 8 bases separating them. This CDR3 comprises 13 residues. CDR1 and CDR2 from the germline V gene are LNHDA and SQIVND (reference sequence). This CDR3 is CASSIAETYEQYF. The CDR3 nucleotides are TGTGCCAGTAGTATTGCGGAAACCTACGAGCAGTACTTC. The full variable domain, in which reference TRBV19 and TRBJ2-7 provide the parts outside the CDR3, is DGGITQSPKYLFRKEGQNVTLSCEQNLNHDAMYWYRQDPGQGLRLIYYSQIVNDFQKGDIAEGYSVSREKKESFPLTVTSAQKNPTAFYLCASSIAETYEQYFGPGTRLTVT.

The V and J genes are TRBV7-9 and TRBJ2-7, with D tentatively TRBD2 (5 bases). This CDR3 comprises 15 residues. V lost 1 base and J 0 bases, leaving 10 bases between the germline ends. CDR1 is SEHNR and CDR2 is FQNEAQ in the germline V gene (reference sequence). The CDR3 nucleotides are TGTGCCAGCAGCTTAGGTTTAGCGAGCTCCTACGAGCAGTACTTC. Its translation is CASSLGLASSYEQYF.

V is TRBV11-2 and J is TRBJ2-5; TRBD1 aligns across 7 bases. The J call may be incorrect, as the DNA end agrees better with TRBJ2-7. CDR1 is SGHAT, CDR2 FQNNGV, per germline. CDR3 length: 14 residues. The chain's CDR3 is CASSLGQGYYEQYF. CDR3 coding DNA: TGTGCCAGCAGCTTAGGACAGGGATATTACGAGCAGTACTTC.

Notes on this clone: One end of the junction varies from germline; a read error may be responsible. This chain connects TRBV5-1 to TRBJ2-7; D gene ambiguous. Germline V gene sequence: CDR1 SGHRS, CDR2 YFSETQ. The CDR3 contains 13 residues. This chain's CDR3 is CASSFPQSYEQSF. DNA of the CDR3: TGCGCCAGCAGCTTTCCACAGTCCTACGAGCAGTCCTTC.

This clone was observed a single time. This chain links TRBV19 with TRBJ2-3; D is perhaps TRBD2 (5 bases). Germline V gene sequence: CDR1 LNHDA, CDR2 SQIVND (reference sequence). Trimming cost V 7 bases and J 1 base, with 9 bases left between them. This CDR3 spans 13 amino acids. The CDR3 DNA is TGTGCCAGTAAAGAGGGTGGCACAGATACGCAGTATTTT. It yields the protein CASKEGGTDTQYF.

Concerning this clone: Additional DNA sequences in this sample encode the identical CDR3. This chain links TRBV27 with TRBJ2-7; a possible D gene is TRBD1 (5 bases). V lost 2 bases to trimming and J lost 3 bases, with 14 bases between them. Germline V lookup: CDR1 MNHEY, CDR2 SMNVEV (reference sequence). CDR3 length equals 15 residues. The CDR3 DNA reads as TGTGCCAGCAGTTTAAGGGGCGCCCCGAGCTACGAGCAGTACTTC. This codes for CASSLRGAPSYEQYF.

The J gene is TRBJ1-2, the V gene TRBV28; the D gene is possibly TRBD1 (6 bases). Germline-derived CDR1 and CDR2 are MDHEN and SYDVKM. Trimming took off 4 bases at V and 7 bases at J, with 19 bases between the two ends. The CDR3 is made up of 15 amino acids. CDR3 residues: CASSSAGEGEGGYTF. The CDR3 coding sequence is TGTGCCAGCAGTTCGGCGGGGGAGGGGGAGGGTGGCTACACCTTC.

This chain connects TRBV2 to TRBJ1-1; maybe TRBD1 (6 bases). CDR1 and CDR2 from the germline V gene are SNHLY and FYNNEI. The V end lost 7 bases, the J end lost 1 base, and 13 bases lay between the germline ends. CDR3 size: 14 residues. The CDR3, as DNA: TGTGCCAGCACCACGGGGGGCCCGAACACTGAAGCTTTCTTT. Its protein is CASTTGGPNTEAFF.

This rearrangement joins TRBV5-5 to TRBJ2-5, with D possibly being TRBD1 (5 bases). Deletions cut 2 bases from V and 5 bases from J, with 13 bases between. This CDR3 has 14 residues. Germline V gene sequence: CDR1 SGHKS, CDR2 YYEKEE (reference sequence). In DNA, the CDR3 is TGTGCCAGCAGCTTTTACAGGAAGTTGGAGACCCAGTACTTC. Its translation: CASSFYRKLETQYF. The variable domain in full, with the rest retrieved from reference TRBV5-5 and TRBJ2-5, is DAGVTQSPTHLIKTRGQQVTLRCSPISGHKSVSWYQQVLGQGPQFIFQYYEKEERGRGNFPDRFSARQFPNYSSELNVNALLLGDSALYLCASSFYRKLETQYFGPGTRLLVL.

The genes are TRBV10-1 and TRBJ1-1, with 8 bases fitting TRBD1. The J segment lost 5 bases and the V segment lost 1 base, leaving 9 bases of the junction unmatched. This CDR3 comprises 16 residues. Per the germline V gene, CDR1 is WNHNN and CDR2 is SYGVQD (reference sequence). CDR3 sequence (DNA): TGCGCCAGCAGTGAGTGCTCCGCGGACAGGGATACTGAAGCTTTCTTT. Protein sequence: CASSECSADRDTEAFF.

This sequence joins TRBV19 and TRBJ2-5; D not certain. The DNA end lines up better with TRBJ2-7; the J call may be wrong. Germline V gives CDR1 LNHDA, CDR2 SQIVND (reference sequence). The CDR3 extends over 11 amino acids. The CDR3 spells CASSMGYEQYF. Here the CDR3 DNA reads TGTGCCAGTAGTATGGGCTACGAGCAGTACTTC.

The V and J genes are TRBV5-1 and TRBJ2-5; D is possibly TRBD1 (6 bases). Trimming removed 4 bases from V and 6 bases from J, with 22 bases in between. There are 16 residues in the CDR3. Per germline, CDR1 SGHRS and CDR2 YFSETQ. The CDR3 protein is CASSPYAGGGRKTQYF. CDR3 DNA sequence: TGCGCCAGCAGCCCATACGCGGGTGGGGGCCGAAAGACCCAGTACTTC.

The chain has TRBV23-1 and TRBJ1-5; weak D call: TRBD1 (5 bases). TRBV23-1 is assigned to the ORF class and has an uncertain function. The CDR3 is made up of 15 amino acids. The germline V and J ends were trimmed by 3 bases and 0 bases, with 9 bases remaining between them. The chain's CDR3 is CASSQGGFSNQPQHF. The CDR3 coding sequence is TGCGCCAGCAGTCAGGGGGGATTTAGCAATCAGCCCCAGCATTTT.

This clone was detected only once. V gene TRBV12-5 combines with J gene TRBJ2-7; 8 bases are a match to TRBD1. Germline CDR1 LGHNT, CDR2 FRNRAP. The trim removed 5 bases at V and 3 bases at J, leaving 21 bases unmatched. The CDR3 is 19 residues long. The chain's CDR3 is CASGPAGAGGPGHYYEQYF. In DNA form, the CDR3 reads TGTGCTAGTGGTCCGGCAGGGGCAGGGGGCCCCGGTCACTACTACGAGCAGTACTTC.

The chain links TRBV5-4 to TRBJ2-5, with D possibly TRBD2 on 5 matching bases. The CDR3 runs to 15 residues. Germline lookup yields CDR1 SGHNT and CDR2 YYREEE (reference sequence). V gave up 2 bases and J gave up 4 bases, with 15 bases separating them. CDR3 sequence (DNA): TGTGCCAGCAGCTTAGCCCTTGATCGGGGAGAGACCCAGTACTTC. As protein: CASSLALDRGETQYF.

The J gene is TRBJ2-1, the V gene TRBV13; 10 bases match TRBD2. This CDR3 is 17 amino acids long. With 5 bases clipped from V and 0 bases from J, the junction kept 7 bases outside the gene matches. Germline V gene lookup returns CDR1 PRHDT and CDR2 FYEKMQ (reference sequence). The CDR3 is CASSNPTSGYSYNEQFF. DNA of the CDR3: TGTGCCAGCAGCAACCCGACTAGCGGGTACTCCTACAATGAGCAGTTCTTC.

V usage is TRBV19 and J usage is TRBJ2-1, with D maybe TRBD1 (6 bases). Per germline, CDR1 LNHDA and CDR2 SQIVND (reference sequence). The V end lost 1 base, the J end lost 1 base, and 8 bases lay between the germline ends. The CDR3 is 15 amino acids. The chain's CDR3 is CASSIGDNSYNEQFF. In DNA, the CDR3 is TGTGCCAGTAGTATAGGGGACAATTCCTACAATGAGCAGTTCTTC.

This CDR3 is CASSFDGPPRHEQFF. CDR3 coding DNA: TGCGCCAGCAGCTTCGATGGCCCCCCGCGGCATGAGCAGTTCTTC. The chain joins TRBV5-1 to TRBJ2-1; D uncertain. V was pared by 2 bases and J by 8 bases, with 17 bases between. CDR1 is SGHRS, CDR2 YFSETQ, per germline. The CDR3 spans 15 residues.